This T cell receptor beta chain was captured by sequencing in a study of T cells in Graves' hyperthyroidism and ophthalmopathy. This clonotype was seen ten or more times. Amplified TCR beta CDR3 regions came from RNA transcripts. The study used the HTBI primer set for a first-round RT-PCR of the TCR CDR3. TCRdb called the multiplex PCR reads again in MiXCR, with one record for every CDR3 protein. The repertoire holds fewer than 250,000 distinct CDR3 sequences, with about a sixth as singletons. Trimming left V 6 bases short and J 2 bases short, with 8 bases between. Germline-derived CDR1 and CDR2 are LGHDT and YNNKEL (reference sequence). CDR3 size: 13 residues.

This chain uses TRBV3-1 with TRBJ1-3; D is unresolved. This TCR was recovered from a young woman with Graves' ophthalmopathy. The specimen was blood. The CDR3 loop is CASSGPPGNTIYF. CDR3 DNA: TGTGCCAGCAGTGGCCCTCCTGGAAACACCATATATTTT.